The 2 T cell receptor beta chains presented below share a single source sample, sequenced in a study of blood T cell repertoires in COVID-19. Profiled with immunoSEQ multiplex PCR; TCRdb holds only in-frame clones, not every one. The sample includes roughly 220,000 clones, over 60% of them seen just once. Sequencing was carried out using peripheral blood. Receptors originate from a woman in her seventies with acute or convalescent COVID-19.

The chain has TRBV19 and TRBJ1-3; D unresolved. Germline-derived CDR1 and CDR2 are LNHDA and SQIVND (reference sequence). The CDR3 sequence is 15 residues long. Trimming removed 5 bases from V and 3 bases from J, with 14 bases in between. The CDR3 loop is CASSLRHGSGNTIYF. In DNA form, the CDR3 reads TGTGCCAGTAGTCTACGACACGGGAGTGGAAACACCATATATTTT.

The V gene is TRBV3-1 (or the pseudogene TRBV3-2), the J gene TRBJ2-1, with 8 bases identical to TRBD2. With 4 bases clipped from V and 7 bases from J, the junction kept 6 bases outside the gene matches. Germline-derived CDR1 and CDR2 are LGHDT and YNNKEL (reference sequence). The CDR3 contains 14 residues. The CDR3 coding sequence is TGTGCCAGCAGCCCGACCGGGACTAGAAATGAGCAGTTCTTC. Protein product: CASSPTGTRNEQFF.